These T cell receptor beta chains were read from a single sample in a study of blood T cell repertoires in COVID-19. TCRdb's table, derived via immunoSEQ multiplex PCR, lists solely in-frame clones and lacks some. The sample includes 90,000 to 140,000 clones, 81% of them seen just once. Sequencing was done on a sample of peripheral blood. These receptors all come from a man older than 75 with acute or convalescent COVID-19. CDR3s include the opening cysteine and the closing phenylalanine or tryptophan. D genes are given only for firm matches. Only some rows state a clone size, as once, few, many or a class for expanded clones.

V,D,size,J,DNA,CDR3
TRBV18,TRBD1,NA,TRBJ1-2,TGTGCCAGCTCACACCTGACAGGGTCTTTTGAATATGGCTACACCTTC,CASSHLTGSFEYGYTF
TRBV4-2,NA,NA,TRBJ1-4,TGTGCCAGCAGCCGAGGTGGGTCGGAGGAAAAACTGTTTTTT,CASSRGGSEEKLFF
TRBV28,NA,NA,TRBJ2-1,TGTGCCAGCAGTCCGCACTCTAGCTCCTACAATGAGCAGTTCTTC,CASSPHSSSYNEQFF
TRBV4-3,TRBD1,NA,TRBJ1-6,TGCGCCAGCAGCCAAGATGTCCCGGGACAGGGTTATAATTCACCCCTCCACTTT,CASSQDVPGQGYNSPLHF
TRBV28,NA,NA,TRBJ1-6,TGTGCCAGTCTCAGCTCCTATAATTCACCCCTCCACTTT,CASLSSYNSPLHF
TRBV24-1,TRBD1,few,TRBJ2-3,TGTGCCACCAGTGACCCCCGGACAGGCAGCACAGATACGCAGTATTTT,CATSDPRTGSTDTQYF
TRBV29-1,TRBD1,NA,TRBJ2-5,TGCAGTGTGGACAGGGGCAGGGGAGAGACCCAGTACTTC,CSVDRGRGETQYF
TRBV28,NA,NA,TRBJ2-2,TGTGCCAGCAGTGTTGGGCTTTTGAACACCGGGGAGCTGTTTTTT,CASSVGLLNTGELFF
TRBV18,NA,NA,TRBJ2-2,TGTGCCAGCCTACCATCAAGAGACACCGGGGAGCTGTTTTTT,CASLPSRDTGELFF
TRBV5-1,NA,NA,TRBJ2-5,TGCGCCAGCAGTGACCCGGGAGCTTTGGGGGGGACCCAGTACTTC,CASSDPGALGGTQYF
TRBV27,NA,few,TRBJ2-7,TGTGCCAGCAGTCACACAACTAGCAGCTACTCCTACGAGCAGTACTTC,CASSHTTSSYSYEQYF
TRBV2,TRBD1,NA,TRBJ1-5,TGTGCCAGCAGAGACCCAGGGGGCTCGGAGCCCCAGCATTTT,CASRDPGGSEPQHF
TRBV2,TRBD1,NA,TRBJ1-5,TGTGCCAGCAGTGGGGGACAGGCTAGCAATCAGCCCCAGCATTTT,CASSGGQASNQPQHF
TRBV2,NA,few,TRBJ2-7,TGTGCCAGCACCCAATCCCGGCGGACAGCCGATTACGAGCAGTACTTC,CASTQSRRTADYEQYF
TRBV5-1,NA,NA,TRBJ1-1,TGCGCCAGCAGCTTGGTGGGCAGCATGAACACTGAAGCTTTCTTT,CASSLVGSMNTEAFF
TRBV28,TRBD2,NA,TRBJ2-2,TGTGCCAGCAGTTTCGTCCTAGCGGGGACCGGGGAGCTGTTTTTT,CASSFVLAGTGELFF
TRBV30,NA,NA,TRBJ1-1,TGTGCCTGGAGTGTAACGGGGATGAACACTGAAGCTTTCTTT,CAWSVTGMNTEAFF
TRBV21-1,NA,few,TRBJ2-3,TGTGCCAGCACCAAAGATTTAGACACAGATACGCAGTATTTT,CASTKDLDTDTQYF
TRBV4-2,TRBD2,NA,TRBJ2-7,TGTGCCAGCAGCCCGACTAGCGGGAGATCGGACGAGCAGTACTTC,CASSPTSGRSDEQYF
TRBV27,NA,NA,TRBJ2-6,TGTGCCAGCAGTTTAGCCAGGGGCTCTGGGGCCAACGTCCTGACTTTC,CASSLARGSGANVLTF
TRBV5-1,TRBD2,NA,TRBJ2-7,TGCGCCAGCAGCTTGCGGGCTAGCGGCTCCTACGAGCAGTACTTC,CASSLRASGSYEQYF
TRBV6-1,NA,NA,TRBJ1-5,TGTGCCAGCAGTGAATTCCCGGGCAGGGGAGATCAGCCCCAGCATTTT,CASSEFPGRGDQPQHF
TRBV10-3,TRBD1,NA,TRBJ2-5,TGTGCCATCAGTGAGCCGGGACAGCGGGAGACCCAGTACTTC,CAISEPGQRETQYF
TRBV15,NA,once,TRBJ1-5,TGTGCCACCAGCCTGACAGAAGCTCAGCCCCAGCATTTT,CATSLTEAQPQHF
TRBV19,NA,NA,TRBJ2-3,TGTGCCAGTAGTCTCCGTTGGGGGGTAGATACGCAGTATTTT,CASSLRWGVDTQYF
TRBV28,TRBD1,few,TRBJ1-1,TGTGCCAGCAGTTTTGATAGGGGGCAGCTGAACACTGAAGCTTTCTTT,CASSFDRGQLNTEAFF
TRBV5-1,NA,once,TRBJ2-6,TGCGCCAGCAGCTTGGCTGTCACCGCGAATGGGGCCAACGTCCTGACTTTC,CASSLAVTANGANVLTF
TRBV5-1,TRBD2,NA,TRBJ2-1,TGCGCCAGCAGCGGGACTAGTGGGCGCCCCTACAATGAGCAGTTCTTC,CASSGTSGRPYNEQFF
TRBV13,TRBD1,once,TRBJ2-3,TGTGCCAGCAGCCCGGGACAGGGGGCAATAGATACGCAGTATTTT,CASSPGQGAIDTQYF
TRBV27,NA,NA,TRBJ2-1,TGTGCCAGCAGCCTAGGGACAGCGGGTCTCAATGAGCAGTTCTTC,CASSLGTAGLNEQFF
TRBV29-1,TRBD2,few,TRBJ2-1,TGCAGCGTTGCCCCTGGGTTAGCGGGAAATTACAATGAGCAGTTCTTC,CSVAPGLAGNYNEQFF
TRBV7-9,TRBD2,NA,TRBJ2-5,TGTGCCAGCAGCTTAGGGACTAGCGGGAATCAAGAGACCCAGTACTTC,CASSLGTSGNQETQYF
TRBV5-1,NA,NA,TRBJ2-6,TGCGCCAGCAGCGCAGGCTCTGGGGCCAACGTCCTGACTTTC,CASSAGSGANVLTF
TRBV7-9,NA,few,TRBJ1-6,TGTGCCAGCAGCTATGCCAGGGGCAATTCACCCCTCCACTTT,CASSYARGNSPLHF
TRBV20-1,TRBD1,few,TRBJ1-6,TGCAGTGCTAGTAAACAGGGGGCCAGGTCACCCCTCCACTTT,CSASKQGARSPLHF
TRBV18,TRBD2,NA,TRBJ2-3,TGTGCCAGCTCACCACCGGGACTATCAAGCACAGATACGCAGTATTTT,CASSPPGLSSTDTQYF
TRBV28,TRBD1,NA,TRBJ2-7,TGTGCCAGCAGTTTACCAGGGGGCGCGTACGAGCAGTACTTC,CASSLPGGAYEQYF
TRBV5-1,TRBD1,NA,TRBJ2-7,TGCGCCAGCAGCTTACAGGGGGGCTCCTACGAGCAGTACTTC,CASSLQGGSYEQYF
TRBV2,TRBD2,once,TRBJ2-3,TGTGCCAGCAGAGGGAGCGGGATTAGCACAGATACGCAGTATTTT,CASRGSGISTDTQYF
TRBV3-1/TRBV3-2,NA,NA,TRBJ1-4,TGTGCCAGCAGCCCGTCCCTACTTCGGGAAAAACTGTTTTTT,CASSPSLLREKLFF
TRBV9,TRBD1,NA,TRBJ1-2,TGTGCCAGCAGCGCCGGGACAGGGACCTATGGCTACACCTTC,CASSAGTGTYGYTF
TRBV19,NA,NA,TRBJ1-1,TGTGCCAGTAGTTTCACCTACCCGACAAGTGAAGCTTTCTTT,CASSFTYPTSEAFF
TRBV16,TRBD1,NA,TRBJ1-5,TGTGCCAGCAGCCTAGGGCAGGGGGCATATCAGCCCCAGCATTTT,CASSLGQGAYQPQHF
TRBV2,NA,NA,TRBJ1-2,TGTGCCAGCAAGAGTGGGACAAACTATGGCTACACCTTC,CASKSGTNYGYTF
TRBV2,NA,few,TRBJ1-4,TGTGCCAGCAGTGCGGGGAGGAACCATGAAAAACTGTTTTTT,CASSAGRNHEKLFF
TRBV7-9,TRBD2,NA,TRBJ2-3,TGTGCCAGCAGCTTCGGTACATGGGCTAGCGGAACCACAGATACGCAGTATTTT,CASSFGTWASGTTDTQYF
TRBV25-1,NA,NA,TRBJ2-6,TGTGCCAGCAGTGAGCACAACTCTGGGGCCAACGTCCTGACTTTC,CASSEHNSGANVLTF
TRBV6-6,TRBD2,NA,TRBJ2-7,TGTGCCAGCAGTCCCGGGGGGATCTCCTACGAGCAGTACTTC,CASSPGGISYEQYF
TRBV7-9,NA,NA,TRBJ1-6,TGTGCCAGCAGACCTTCGAGGGATTCACCCCTCCACTTT,CASRPSRDSPLHF
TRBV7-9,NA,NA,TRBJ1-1,TGTGCCAGCAGCTGGGGGGGTCTCACTGAAGCTTTCTTT,CASSWGGLTEAFF